This T cell receptor beta chain was identified during a study of cytomegalovirus exposure and HLA in healthy donors (dated by TCRdb to the late 2010s). With respect to the entire study: An earlier analysis of approximately 590 of the donors reported more than 250 Gb of sequence data and 117 million unique TCR beta sequences from about 200 million T cells. Along with the approximately 700-subject first cohort, a separate validation cohort of approximately 110 different subjects was used. All discovery cohort repertoires had been generated using a single sequencing platform. In an earlier analysis of 550 to 700 of the donors, high-throughput TCR beta sequencing was used to judge whether each TCR beta V gene segment behaved as functional or pseudogenic. Alongside the repertoire data, information on donor age, sex, ethnicity and CMV serostatus was compiled. Across approximately 400 genotyped donors of the cohort, an average of about 250,000 unique TCR beta nucleotide sequences per donor were sequenced, and roughly 17% of those sequences were non-productive. Of the 398 genotyped donors, approximately 80% fell in the genetic ancestry cluster associated with self-reported Caucasian donors. Five DR-DQ haplotypes were handled as single units for association and clustering because linkage in the cohort was strong. The number of typed donors differed by locus: about 629-640 for A, B, C, DRB1 and DQB1; approximately 530 for DQA1; some 610 for DPA1; and some 470 for DPB1. In a later analysis, previously published TCR beta repertoires from about 670 donors were re-analyzed and high-resolution HLA genotyping was added so that TCR occurrence patterns could be studied. Roughly 300 gigabases of sequencing data and about 92 million unique TCR sequences made up an early release that covered approximately 650 HLA-typed donors. HLA typing covered class I and class II loci at four-digit resolution. In a later genetic analysis, genome-wide SNP genotypes for about 65% of the roughly 670 donors were used, and that subset was treated as a discovery cohort. The study aimed to test whether signatures of past pathogen exposure could be identified by cataloging public T cell receptors. Rather than using new phenotypic data, the later analysis identified candidate immune exposures from TCR beta sequences and from how often those sequences occurred across donors. The study profiled the T cell repertoires of under 850 subjects by immunosequencing and related them to cytomegalovirus serostatus. To predict cytomegalovirus infection status, the study brought together high-throughput TCR immunosequencing, statistical association of individual TCRs with disease status, and machine learning. On the study overall, not on this receptor specifically: The authors suggested that the approach could potentially be extended to other disease states and immunological phenotypes. Sequencing depth was assumed to be roughly uniform across donors in the presence/absence analyses, though that assumption may not hold. When HLA alleles, especially DR and DQ, strongly co-occurred, attributing TCR associations to individual alleles was difficult. A cluster of highly shared sequence variants was judged likely to represent a technical artifact of the sequencing pipeline. Most CMV-associated TCR beta chains appeared to be HLA-restricted in a later analysis, and the HLA associations seemed to be driven largely by CMV exposure. In vitro tests confirmed that three of the cytomegalovirus-associated TCR beta chains recognize cytomegalovirus antigens. Because HLA typing was unavailable for some donors at each locus, only the typed subset was used in association tests. In both the original and validation cohorts, the classifier was reported to diagnose cytomegalovirus status with high specificity and sensitivity. In a later analysis, the rate of TCR association differed among HLA loci, with DRB1 alleles having the most associated TCRs and HLA-C alleles having the fewest. This cohort had only TCR beta chains sequenced, and the lack of alpha or paired-chain data limited which features could be detected. Compared with the roughly 670-donor mean, donors in an Asian-associated ancestry cluster had fewer N-insertions in productive TCRs, according to a later genetic analysis. In a later analysis, HLA-associated TCR beta chains were found to be more clonally expanded and to have lower generation probabilities than equally common non-associated chains. In the study, 150 to 200 TCR beta chains were listed as associated with cytomegalovirus. Several of the top co-occurrence clusters appeared to be linked to parvovirus B19, influenza, CMV and Epstein-Barr virus, according to a later analysis. V-gene and J-gene trimming of TCR beta chains was associated with a missense DCLRE1C variant in a later genetic analysis, and the association was replicated in an independent cohort. A later analysis associated 16,951 TCR beta sequences with specific HLA alleles at a false discovery rate of 0.05. An earlier analysis of several hundred of the donors showed that most TCR beta V segments appeared in productive rearrangements either about 87% or about 30% of the time, which broadly matched IMGT annotations. Because the 87-base-pair reads could not distinguish some IMGT-functional V segments, including TRBV6-2 and TRBV6-3, those segments were excluded. Correlated functional status among segregating V segments might reflect linkage disequilibrium, but an unknown experimental factor could not be ruled out. For the cohort, immune exposure information was limited to CMV serostatus. While some public TCRs were present in many individuals, most TCR sequences turned up only very rarely across donors. Seventeen rarely observed V segments, including chromosome 9 orphons, were excluded from the earlier analysis of about 600 of the donors because counts were too low. A further reported finding was that TCR beta sequences accurately predicted the HLA-A and HLA-B alleles for most subjects in the first cohort.

The junction carries 9 bases between V and J, which are trimmed by 3 bases and 7 bases respectively. Counted from cysteine to phenylalanine, this CDR3 has 12 amino acids. The sequence is cut down to CDR3 DNA, 36 bases in frame from base 1. In the germline V gene, CDR1 corresponds to SQVTM and CDR2 to ANQGSEA. The library was generated by the immunoSEQ multiplex PCR assay. For the multiplex PCR, a mixture combining 60 forward primers for TCR Vbeta segments and 13 reverse primers for TCR Jbeta segments was used. The CDR3 region of rearranged TCR beta genes was amplified from genomic DNA with a multiplex PCR assay. The Illumina HiSeq System was used to sequence the amplified TCR beta libraries as 87-base-pair reads. The paper's processing steps were these. In a later analysis, 70 million to 95 million unique TCR beta chains were counted across the roughly 610 repertoires, and about 9.9 million of these chains were shared by at least two donors. A nearest-neighbor algorithm error-corrected the raw reads and collapsed the reads into unique sequences, merging closely related sequences to remove PCR and sequencing errors. To assign V, D and J gene segments, CDR3 sequences were aligned to IMGT reference sequences. Each retained sequence needed at least a six-nucleotide match to both a V gene segment and a J gene segment. A rearrangement was called productive if the CDR3 had no stop codons and remained in frame with V and J, and every other rearrangement was called non-productive. Following IMGT convention, CDR3 was defined as the stretch from the second conserved V-encoded cysteine up to the conserved J-encoded phenylalanine. The earlier analysis of fewer than 700 of the donors excluded sequences that lacked an unambiguous match to a single V gene segment. In an earlier analysis of 587 of the donors, V segments were called functional above 56.7% productive rearrangements and were called segregating when the between-donor standard deviation exceeded 5%. To diagnose cytomegalovirus status from the catalog of TCR beta chain sequences, a statistical classification framework was built. A later analysis assigned V and J genes by comparing TCR nucleotide sequences with IMGT/GENE-DB human TR gene sequences. In a later analysis, CDR3 sequences and most-parsimonious VDJ recombination scenarios were assigned using the TCRdist pipeline. A later analysis defined each TCR beta chain by its CDR3 amino acid sequence plus V-gene family, and excluded reads lacking a unique V-gene family. A later analysis removed 592 highly shared, low-generation-probability nucleotide sequences to deal with suspected cross-contamination and a sequencing artifact. A later analysis calculated a clonal expansion index for each public chain from normalized within-repertoire ranks of inferred template counts. In a later analysis, generation probabilities were computed with a VDJ recombination model fitted to out-of-frame rearrangements, and the resulting probabilities were checked against IGoR. Hypergeometric tests were used in a later analysis to score TCR-TCR, TCR-HLA and TCR-CMV co-occurrence, with a repertoire-size bias correction applied to the TCR pairs. False discovery rates were estimated in a later analysis by permuting HLA or CMV assignments 20 times. In a later analysis, co-occurring TCRs were grouped using DBSCAN, with TCRdist sequence similarity added in when clustering inside HLA-allele-positive subsets. Co-occurrence clustering excluded repertoires with fewer than 30,000 or more than 120,000 public chains, plus five with anomalous nucleotide sharing. TCRdb's version of the immuneACCESS table is confined to in-frame rearrangements and falls short of the full clone set. An unresolved V gene accounts for under half of the shortfall where checked; the remainder is of unknown origin. D and trimming were read from the DNA, whereas the V and J calls and clone size are those reported in that table. The sample has about 120,000 clones on record, around three quarters of them singletons. About 4.9% of the sample lies in the top ten.

This clone has at least ten counts. Its antigen is not yet known. The input lacks base qualities; no much larger clone sits a single base away. The cohort consisted of hundreds of healthy bone marrow donors. At the time of sampling, all cohort members were nominally healthy, though unrecorded immune exposures were likely present. The donor was CMV seropositive and belonged to the group of a few hundred seropositive cohort members. A peripheral blood sample was collected from each donor, and TCR beta sequencing was performed on peripheral blood mononuclear cells. Genomic DNA was extracted from the blood cell samples with the Qiagen DNeasy Blood Extraction Kit.

Recombination connected TRBV29-1 to TRBJ2-2; TRBD1 is perhaps the D gene, given 6 matching bases. This TCR derives from a man aged 50 to 60 in good health and CMV-seropositive. Source material: PBMCs. The nucleotide sequence reads as follows: TGCAGCGTTGACAGGGGCGGCGGGGAGCTGTTTTTT. Its protein is CSVDRGGGELFF.